Reported below is one T cell receptor (beta chain). The antigen is unknown. The CDR3 length is 16 residues. Germline CDR1 reads MNHEY; CDR2 reads SVGEGT. Between the trimmed V and J ends, which lost 4 bases and 0 bases, there was a span of 10 bases. The sample originates from a study of response to subunit inactivated influenza vaccine. The study, taken as a whole, reports: Few additional T cells are recruited per seasonal influenza vaccination, authors suggested.

Each CDR3 protein gets one entry after TCRdb re-called the RT-PCR reads with MiXCR. The sample has approximately 530,000 distinct CDR3 sequences, over 10% seen once; the top ten hold less than 15%. The sequence came from a man aged 45 to 65 who received an inactivated influenza vaccine. The genes are TRBV6-2 or TRBV6-3 and TRBJ1-6; D not certain. Sequencing used PBMCs from blood, obtained 45 days after vaccination. CDR3: CASSFGRSSYNSPLHF. DNA of the CDR3: TGTGCCAGCAGTTTTGGCAGGAGCTCCTATAATTCACCCCTCCACTTT.